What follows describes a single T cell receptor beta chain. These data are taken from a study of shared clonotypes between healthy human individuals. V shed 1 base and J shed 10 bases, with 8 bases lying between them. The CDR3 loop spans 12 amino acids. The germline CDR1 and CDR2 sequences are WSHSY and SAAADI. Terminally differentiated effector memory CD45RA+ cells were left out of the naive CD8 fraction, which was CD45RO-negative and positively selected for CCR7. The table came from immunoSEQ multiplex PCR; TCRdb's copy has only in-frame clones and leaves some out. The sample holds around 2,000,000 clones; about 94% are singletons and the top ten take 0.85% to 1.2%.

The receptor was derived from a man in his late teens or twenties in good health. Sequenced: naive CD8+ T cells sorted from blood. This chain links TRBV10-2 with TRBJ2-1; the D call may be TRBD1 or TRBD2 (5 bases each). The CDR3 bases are TGCGCCAGCAGTGAGTGGGGGACGGAGCAGTTCTTC. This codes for CASSEWGTEQFF.